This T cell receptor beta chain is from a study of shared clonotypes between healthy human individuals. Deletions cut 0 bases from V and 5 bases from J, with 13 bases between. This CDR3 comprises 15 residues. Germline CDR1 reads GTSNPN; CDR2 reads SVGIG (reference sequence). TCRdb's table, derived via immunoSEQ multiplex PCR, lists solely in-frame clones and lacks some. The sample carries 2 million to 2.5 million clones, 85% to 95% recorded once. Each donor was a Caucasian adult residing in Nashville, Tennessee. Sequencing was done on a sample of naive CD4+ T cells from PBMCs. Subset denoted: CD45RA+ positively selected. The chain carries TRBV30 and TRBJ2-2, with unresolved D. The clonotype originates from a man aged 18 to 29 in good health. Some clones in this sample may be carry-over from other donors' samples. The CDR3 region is CAWSVHQKSTGELFF. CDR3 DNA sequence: TGTGCCTGGAGTGTACACCAAAAGTCAACCGGGGAGCTGTTTTTT.